The 19 T cell receptor beta chains reported below all come from one sample, sequenced in a study of graft-versus-host responses after intestinal transplantation. Their antigens remain unidentified. Method: immunoSEQ multiplex PCR; TCRdb's copy keeps in-frame clones and lacks some. The repertoire includes about 47,000 clones, approximately 95% of them detected once, and 0.2% to 0.25% sits in the top ten. The material was unstimulated CD8+ T cells sorted from spleen or lymph node cells, obtained before transplant. The receptors were gathered from a human donor who was the organ donor for an intestinal transplant.

The rearrangement uses TRBV7-9 and TRBJ2-3; D gene uncertain. The V and J ends lost 5 bases and 0 bases respectively, with 15 bases between them. Germline CDR1 reads SEHNR; CDR2 reads FQNEAQ (reference sequence). The CDR3 spans 16 residues. The DNA for the CDR3 is TGTGCCAGCAGCGCCGCAAACGATGGCAGCACAGATACGCAGTATTTT. This sequence encodes CASSAANDGSTDTQYF.

In DNA form, the CDR3 reads TGTGCCAGCAGTTCGGGACAGGGAATTGATGGCTACACCTTC. Translated: CASSSGQGIDGYTF. V is TRBV6-4 and J is TRBJ1-2; 9 bases fit TRBD1. Germline V gene lookup returns CDR1 MRHNA and CDR2 SNTAGT. CDR3 length: 14 residues. J gave up 6 bases and V 5 bases, and 7 bases lay outside the gene matches.

This chain connects TRBV19 to TRBJ1-4; D possibly corresponds to TRBD1 (5 bases). CDR1 and CDR2 (germline): LNHDA, SQIVND (reference sequence). The CDR3 loop spans 16 amino acids. Trimming pared 5 bases from V and 7 bases from J, leaving 20 bases between. DNA for the CDR3: TGTGCCAGTAGTCCCTGGGACCTGGTTTTGGGTGAAAAACTGTTTTTT. Translation: CASSPWDLVLGEKLFF.

The chain links TRBV5-5 to TRBJ2-2; 9 positions match TRBD2. V lost 0 bases, J lost 3 bases, and 3 bases stayed unmatched. The germline CDR1 and CDR2 sequences are SGHKS and YYEKEE (reference sequence). CDR3 size: 16 residues. This chain's CDR3 is CASSLGLAVYTGELFF. The CDR3 DNA sequence: TGTGCCAGCAGCTTGGGACTAGCGGTCTACACCGGGGAGCTGTTTTTT.

The V and J genes are TRBV7-9 and TRBJ1-2; TRBD1 might be the D (5 bases). The CDR3 totals 16 residues. Germline loops: CDR1 SEHNR, CDR2 FQNEAQ (reference sequence). V lost 5 bases to trimming and J lost 1 base, with 17 bases between them. In nucleotides, the CDR3 is TGTGCCAGCAGCCTGGCCGAAACAGGCGATAACTATGGCTACACCTTC. It encodes CASSLAETGDNYGYTF.

The count of this clone is one. The chain recombines TRBV23-1 with TRBJ1-2, with TRBD1 matching over 10 bases. TRBV23-1 counts as an open reading frame of uncertain function. V dropped 6 bases and J dropped 7; count of bases not matched to a gene: 8. The CDR3 runs 14 residues. The CDR3: CASRKGQGSSGYTF. The CDR3 DNA sequence: TGCGCCAGCAGGAAGGGACAGGGGAGTAGTGGCTACACCTTC.

This clone showed up just once. V is TRBV7-9 and J is TRBJ1-1; D gene unclear. Per germline, CDR1 SEHNR and CDR2 FQNEAQ (reference sequence). With 1 base removed from V and 7 bases from J, the gap between germline ends came to 13 bases. This CDR3 region has 14 residues. DNA for the CDR3: TGTGCCAGCAGCTTAGATCTTCCGGGCAGTGAAGCTTTCTTT. Translation gives CASSLDLPGSEAFF.

The J gene is TRBJ2-2, the V gene TRBV28; 9 bases agree with TRBD1. The germline V gene encodes CDR1 MDHEN and CDR2 SYDVKM. V lost 3 bases and J lost 6; bases outside the gene matches: 8. The CDR3 covers 16 residues. The CDR3 is CASSFRGQGRAGELFF. The CDR3 region has the DNA TGTGCCAGCAGTTTTCGGGGACAGGGACGGGCCGGGGAGCTGTTTTTT.

The chain joins TRBV13 to TRBJ2-6; D not resolved. The V gene lost 7 bases and the J gene lost 0 bases, with 22 bases spanning the gap. Germline lookup yields CDR1 PRHDT and CDR2 FYEKMQ (reference sequence). CDR3 length: 19 amino acids. The CDR3 DNA reads TGTGCCAGCATCGCTACCCCATTCCGGTTTAGCTCTGGGGCCAACGTCCTGACTTTC. Translating gives CASIATPFRFSSGANVLTF.

This chain uses TRBV27 with TRBJ2-3; 9 positions agree with TRBD2. Trimming took 7 bases from V and 2 from J; bases not matched to a gene: 7. This CDR3 region has 15 residues. Germline assignment: CDR1 MNHEY and CDR2 SMNVEV (reference sequence). CDR3 sequence: CASNWRGGVTDTQYF. CDR3 nucleotides: TGTGCCAGCAATTGGCGGGGGGGAGTCACAGATACGCAGTATTTT.

The chain has TRBV5-1 and TRBJ1-1; D is undetermined. Germline CDR1 SGHRS, CDR2 YFSETQ. The CDR3 is 13 amino acids. V lost 4 bases to trimming and J lost 0 bases, with 7 bases between them. The CDR3 DNA follows: TGCGCCAGCAGCGCTGGGTTGAACACTGAAGCTTTCTTT. Translated, it gives CASSAGLNTEAFF.

This CDR3 is CASSSNLGQDNQPQHF. The CDR3, as DNA: TGTGCCAGCAGCTCAAATTTGGGACAGGACAATCAGCCCCAGCATTTT. The chain uses TRBV7-8 and TRBJ1-5, with TRBD1 identical over 8 bases. J gave up 3 bases and V 4 bases, and 8 bases lay outside the gene matches. Germline CDR1 reads SGHVS; CDR2 reads FQNEAQ. This CDR3 is built from 16 residues.

This rearrangement joins TRBV4-1 to TRBJ2-1; a possible D gene is TRBD2 (6 bases). Germline assignment: CDR1 MGHRA and CDR2 YSYEKL. The CDR3 extends over 16 amino acids. Trimming removed 0 bases from V and 2 bases from J, with 11 bases in between. CDR3 nucleotide sequence: TGCGCCAGCAGCCAAGAGTCCGGGGGTACCTACAATGAGCAGTTCTTC. Translation: CASSQESGGTYNEQFF.

The V and J genes are TRBV5-4 and TRBJ1-2; no clear D gene. The CDR3 runs to 13 residues. V lost 0 bases to trimming and J lost 10 bases, with 13 bases between them. CDR1 and CDR2 (germline): SGHNT, YYREEE (reference sequence). For the CDR3, the DNA is TGTGCCAGCAGCTTGGCCGAAGGGTCGGACTACACCTTC. Translation gives CASSLAEGSDYTF.

V and J are TRBV4-2 and TRBJ2-4; possible D gene TRBD1, 5 bases. This CDR3 spans 16 amino acids. The germline V gene encodes CDR1 LGHNA and CDR2 YNFKEQ. V was cut by 2 bases and J by 5 bases, with 16 bases left in between. The CDR3 nucleotides are TGTGCCAGCAGCCAAAGATTGGGGCAGGCCGAAAACATTCAGTACTTC. It yields the protein CASSQRLGQAENIQYF.

V is TRBV27 and J is TRBJ2-1; 7 bases are a match to TRBD2. V dropped 5 bases and J dropped 6; count of bases not matched to a gene: 7. CDR3 length: 14 amino acids. Germline V gene data show CDR1 as MNHEY and CDR2 as SMNVEV (reference sequence). CDR3: CASSLTSMSNEQFF. The CDR3 DNA follows: TGTGCCAGCAGTCTGACTAGCATGAGCAATGAGCAGTTCTTC.

This sequence joins TRBV13 and TRBJ2-7, with D hard to call. V lost 5 bases and J lost 1, with 9 bases in between. The CDR3 spans 13 residues. From germline, CDR1 is PRHDT and CDR2 FYEKMQ (reference sequence). CDR3 sequence reads: CASSLTTSYEQYF. For the CDR3, the DNA is TGTGCCAGCAGCCTTACTACTTCCTACGAGCAGTACTTC.

This clone was detected only a few times. The genes are TRBV7-6 and TRBJ2-2; D not certain. V gave up 1 base and J gave up 6 bases, with 6 bases separating them. The CDR3 has 13 amino acids. CDR1 is SGHVS and CDR2 is FNYEAQ in the germline V gene. CDR3 DNA sequence: TGTGCCAGCAGCTTAGACCCAGCCGGGGAGCTGTTTTTT. This gives the protein CASSLDPAGELFF.

This clone was picked up one time. This chain connects TRBV7-9 to TRBJ2-7; tentative D call: TRBD2 (5 bases). Trimming stripped 4 bases from V and 3 bases from J, with 7 bases between. CDR1 SEHNR and CDR2 FQNEAQ come from the germline V gene (reference sequence). This CDR3 spans 12 amino acids. DNA for the CDR3: TGTGCCAGCAGCTCGGGGATCTACGAGCAGTACTTC. Its translation: CASSSGIYEQYF.